The clone carrying this T cell receptor beta chain was seen only a few times. Its antigen is undetermined. This entry is derived from a study of CD8+ T cells in alopecia areata. The junction had 7 bases not matched to a gene; V was cut back by 2 bases and J by 6 bases. This CDR3 contains 15 residues. Germline CDR1 SGHRS, CDR2 YFSETQ. RNA extraction was followed by reverse transcription into cDNA, which acted as the sequencing template. This table comes from immunoSEQ multiplex PCR, and its TCRdb copy is limited to in-frame clones, with some not included. There are around 190,000 clones in the sample; less than 65% occur only once, and about 4.2% lies in the top ten. Treatment described: oral pan-JAK inhibitor, 5-10 mg twice daily. The study, taken as a whole, reports: Tofacitinib yielded significantly lower scalp clonality and fewer expanded CD8+ clones among the top 100. A great number of expanded lesional clones endured in scalp and blood during tofacitinib. Mouse data revealed clearer TCR sharing than patient data did, a gap possibly tied to HLA.

The rearrangement joins TRBV5-1 to TRBJ2-7, with 11 nucleotides matching TRBD1. Specimen: CD4+ T cells sorted from blood, collected at week 4, from a patient treated with tofacitinib. The origin of this receptor is a human donor with alopecia areata. The CDR3 spells CASSFSPGTGGEQYF. CDR3 DNA: TGCGCCAGCAGCTTCTCTCCCGGGACAGGGGGCGAGCAGTACTTC.